This TCR beta chain was obtained from a study of blood T cell repertoires in COVID-19. About the study: Both acute and convalescent COVID-19 samples were obtained from the United States, Italy and Spain. In each case, the material was cDNA or gDNA derived from T cells, B-cell-depleted T cells, or PBMCs.

Grouping used clinical history reported by participants in a survey and questionnaire. Method: immunoSEQ multiplex PCR; TCRdb's copy keeps in-frame clones and lacks some. The data show approximately 300,000 clones, roughly 90% seen once. The clonotype originates from a woman in her 30s who had recovered from COVID-19. The sequencing input was PBMCs or T cells enriched from blood (not recorded which).

CDR3 sequence reads: CASSVTGGWTEAFF. DNA of the CDR3: TGTGCCAGTAGTGTAACAGGGGGTTGGACTGAAGCTTTCTTT. This chain joins TRBV19 and TRBJ1-1; TRBD1 matches 8 bases. CDR1 is LNHDA, CDR2 SQIVND, per germline (reference sequence). Trimming at V came to 5 bases and at J to 5 bases, leaving 7 bases not matched to a gene. CDR3 length: 14 residues. Based on the CDR3 plus reference TRBV19 and TRBJ1-1, the full variable domain is DGGITQSPKYLFRKEGQNVTLSCEQNLNHDAMYWYRQDPGQGLRLIYYSQIVNDFQKGDIAEGYSVSREKKESFPLTVTSAQKNPTAFYLCASSVTGGWTEAFFGQGTRLTVV.